This TCR beta chain was identified in a study of OX40 agonist ivuxolimab in advanced cancers. At the level of the study: Six ivuxolimab dose levels, 0.01 to 10 mg/kg, were given intravenously every 2 weeks. Patients achieving partial responses numbered three: one hepatocellular carcinoma case and two cutaneous melanoma cases. Study-wide findings and caveats: Dose levels from 0.1 to 3.0 mg/kg saw CD4+ and CD8+ blood T cells expand clonally by week 6.

With respect to this clone: Its target is unknown.

Profiling relied on immunoSEQ multiplex PCR, and the TCRdb table lists in-frame clones only, not all of them. The repertoire holds roughly 100,000 clones, roughly 91% seen once, with around 1.6% in the top ten. The CDR3 has 13 amino acids. V was cut by 0 bases and J by 3 bases, with 7 bases left in between. In germline, CDR1 is SGHTS, CDR2 YDEGEE. Systemic immunosuppression or a history of autoimmune disease excluded patients. Here the sequenced sample was CD4+ or CD8+ T cells sorted from blood, taken in a trial of the OX40 agonist ivuxolimab. This TCR was recovered from an adult with an advanced solid tumor such as melanoma, head and neck, liver or kidney cancer. This chain joins TRBV5-8 and TRBJ2-7; D uncertain. This chain's CDR3 is CASSLVRSYEQYF. CDR3 bases: TGTGCCAGCAGCTTGGTACGGAGCTACGAGCAGTACTTC.